Reported below is one T cell receptor beta chain. These data belong to a study of T cell responses to AZD1222 COVID-19 vaccine. The V gene end was trimmed by 1 base and the J gene end by 9 bases; junction bases not matched to a gene: 8. The CDR3 is 16 residues long. CDR1 SEHNR and CDR2 FQNEAQ come from the germline V gene (reference sequence). Only in-frame clones appear in the TCRdb table, and some are missing; sequencing was by immunoSEQ multiplex PCR. The sample contains 160,000 or so clones, roughly 94% of which appear only once. This clonotype was obtained from an adult who received the AZD1222 COVID-19 vaccine. The V gene is TRBV7-9, the J gene TRBJ2-4; 11 bases match TRBD2. The sample consisted of peripheral blood, taken 28 days after the second AZD1222 dose. CDR3 residues: CASSLGLAGPKGIQYF. The CDR3 nucleotides read TGTGCCAGCAGCTTAGGACTAGCGGGGCCTAAGGGCATTCAGTACTTC.